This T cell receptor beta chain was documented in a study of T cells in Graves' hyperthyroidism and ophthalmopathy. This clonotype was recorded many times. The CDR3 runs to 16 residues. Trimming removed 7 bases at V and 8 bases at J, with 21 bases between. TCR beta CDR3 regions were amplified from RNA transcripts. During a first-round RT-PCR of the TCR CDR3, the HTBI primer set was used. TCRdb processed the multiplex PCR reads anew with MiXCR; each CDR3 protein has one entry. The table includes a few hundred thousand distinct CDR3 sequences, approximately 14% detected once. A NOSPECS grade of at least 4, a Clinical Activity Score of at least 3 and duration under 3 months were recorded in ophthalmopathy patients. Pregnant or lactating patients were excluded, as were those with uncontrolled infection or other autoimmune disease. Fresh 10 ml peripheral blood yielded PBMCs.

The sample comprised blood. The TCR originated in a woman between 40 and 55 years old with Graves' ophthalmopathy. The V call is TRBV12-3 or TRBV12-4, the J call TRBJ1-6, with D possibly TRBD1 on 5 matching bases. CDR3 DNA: TGTGCCAGCACCCCCGACACGGGGCGCTGGGATTCACCCCTCCACTTT. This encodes CASTPDTGRWDSPLHF.